The clone carrying this T cell receptor beta chain occurred once. No antigen is known for it. The data were taken from a study of T cells in Graves' hyperthyroidism and ophthalmopathy. RNA transcripts yielded amplified TCR beta CDR3 regions. The study used the HTBI primer set for a first-round RT-PCR of the TCR CDR3. TCRdb processed the multiplex PCR reads anew with MiXCR; each CDR3 protein has one entry. The table shows about 500,000 distinct CDR3 sequences, with roughly 15% occurring only once. The V gene lost 2 bases and the J gene lost 1 base, with 3 bases spanning the gap. CDR3 size: 13 residues. Germline assignment: CDR1 MNHEY and CDR2 SVGEGT. Whole-study results and caveats: Prediction of ophthalmopathy progression came a median 6.5 months pre-onset.

Subjects with ophthalmopathy showed a Clinical Activity Score no lower than 3, a NOSPECS grade no lower than 4, and a duration shorter than 3 months. Not enrolled were patients with uncontrolled infection, other autoimmune disease, pregnancy or lactation. Clinicians diagnosed patients from clinical symptoms, serum thyroxine and TRAb, thyroid ultrasound and orbital computed tomography. This sequence originates from a woman aged 18-29 years with Graves' ophthalmopathy. The chain recombines TRBV6-2 or TRBV6-3 with TRBJ1-5; D is uncertain. Input material: blood. This chain's CDR3 is CASSYVSNQPQHF. The CDR3 DNA reads as TGTGCCAGCAGTTACGTAAGCAATCAGCCCCAGCATTTT.